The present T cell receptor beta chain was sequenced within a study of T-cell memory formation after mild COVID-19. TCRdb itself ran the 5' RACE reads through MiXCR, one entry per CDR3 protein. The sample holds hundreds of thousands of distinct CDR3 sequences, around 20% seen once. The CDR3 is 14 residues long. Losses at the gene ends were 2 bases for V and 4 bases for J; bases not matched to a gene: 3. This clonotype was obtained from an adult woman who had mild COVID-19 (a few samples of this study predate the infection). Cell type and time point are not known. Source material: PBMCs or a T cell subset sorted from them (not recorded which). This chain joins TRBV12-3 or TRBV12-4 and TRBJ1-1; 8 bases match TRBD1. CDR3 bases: TGTGCCAGCAGTTTACTAACAGGGGGCACTGAAGCTTTCTTT. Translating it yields CASSLLTGGTEAFF.